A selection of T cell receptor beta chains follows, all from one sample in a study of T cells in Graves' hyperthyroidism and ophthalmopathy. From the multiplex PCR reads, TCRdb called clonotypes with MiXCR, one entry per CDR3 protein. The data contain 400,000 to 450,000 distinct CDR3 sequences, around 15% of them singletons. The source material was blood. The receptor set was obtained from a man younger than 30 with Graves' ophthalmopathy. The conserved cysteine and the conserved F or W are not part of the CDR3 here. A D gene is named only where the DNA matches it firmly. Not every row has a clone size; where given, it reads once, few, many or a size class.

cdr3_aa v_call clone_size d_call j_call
ASSQVGGDSYEQY TRBV4-1 few TRBD2 TRBJ2-7
ASRRGRAYEQY TRBV27 many TRBD2 TRBJ2-7
ASSAPGQGDEQF TRBV2 few TRBD1 TRBJ2-1
AWSFLDRNSPLH TRBV30 many NA TRBJ1-6
ASSQDGRGRSYEQY TRBV4-1 many NA TRBJ2-7
SARGRTVNEKLF TRBV20-1 NA NA TRBJ1-4
ASSQGLISSEQY TRBV3-1 many NA TRBJ2-7
ASSRPDLSYEQY TRBV14 few NA TRBJ2-7
ASSVVGANSPLH TRBV9 NA NA TRBJ1-6
ASSVGSIWAGTDEKLF TRBV9 NA TRBD1 TRBJ1-4
ATSLGTDYEQY TRBV15 many TRBD1 TRBJ2-7
SATIGTGGYEQY TRBV20-1 NA TRBD1 TRBJ2-7
ASSLQALSGYT TRBV6-1 many NA TRBJ1-2
ASRLLVTGDTGELF TRBV27 NA TRBD1 TRBJ2-2
ASSLQHSPYYGYT TRBV14 NA NA TRBJ1-2
ASSYSAGGRWETQY TRBV6-6 few TRBD2 TRBJ2-5
ASSPGTGGRNYGYT TRBV5-8 few TRBD1 TRBJ1-2
SAGAVGGYEQY TRBV20-1 many NA TRBJ2-7
ASRLATSREEAF TRBV13 NA NA TRBJ1-1
ASSSASSYNSPLH TRBV19 once NA TRBJ1-6
ASAGELAGNQETQY TRBV12-5 many TRBD2 TRBJ2-5
ASSVQSYNEQF TRBV6-1 many NA TRBJ2-1
ASSESTDTQY TRBV5-4 many NA TRBJ2-3
ASNLRSGFQGSVYEQY TRBV5-1 NA NA TRBJ2-7
ASSGTQGGSSPLH TRBV5-1 many TRBD1 TRBJ1-6
SARDYLSGDNNEQF TRBV20-1 many NA TRBJ2-1
ASSKTSAGDTQY TRBV5-5 many TRBD2 TRBJ2-3
ASSLWLAESTDTQY TRBV12-3/TRBV12-4 many TRBD2 TRBJ2-3
ASSPTRAGELF TRBV19 NA NA TRBJ2-2
ASTRRGASQPQH TRBV6-2/TRBV6-3 few NA TRBJ1-5
ASSLRVREQY TRBV12-3/TRBV12-4 few NA TRBJ2-7
ASSFRFDGYYGYT TRBV27 NA NA TRBJ1-2
SARDLQAPNYGYT TRBV20-1 many NA TRBJ1-2
ASLDRGRGETQY TRBV11-2 few TRBD1 TRBJ2-5
ASSWGTGINNEQF TRBV7-2 many TRBD1 TRBJ2-1
ASSLKSYRTYEQY TRBV5-1 many NA TRBJ2-7
AIKDGGATETQY TRBV10-3 NA TRBD2 TRBJ2-5
ASSLDRAQPQH TRBV11-2 many TRBD1 TRBJ1-5
ATSDFGDRGYEQY TRBV24-1 NA TRBD1 TRBJ2-7
ASSLKGSGYNEQF TRBV7-3 many NA TRBJ2-1
ASSDGGSSGANVLT TRBV6-4 NA NA TRBJ2-6
ASSLEGTGVIPLH TRBV11-2 many TRBD1 TRBJ1-6
AWNPRWLAGDNTGELF TRBV30 few TRBD2 TRBJ2-2
ASSVVPEADTQY TRBV6-1 many NA TRBJ2-3
ASSLAGGLAYEQY TRBV5-1 many TRBD2 TRBJ2-7
ASSDWTEAMNTEAF TRBV19 many NA TRBJ1-1
ASSPVKETQY TRBV5-8 few NA TRBJ2-5
ASSYSDPGTEAF TRBV6-5 many NA TRBJ1-1
ASSFRVTYEQY TRBV12-3/TRBV12-4 many NA TRBJ2-7
ASSNHGLAGETQY TRBV7-8 many TRBD2 TRBJ2-5
ASSIRAEETQY TRBV19 many NA TRBJ2-5
SARGLAGALWETQY TRBV20-1 NA TRBD2 TRBJ2-5
ASSLQDTLREQY TRBV12-3/TRBV12-4 many NA TRBJ2-7